This record covers a single TCR beta chain. Germline values: CDR1 LGHNA, CDR2 YSLEER. The CDR3 covers 15 residues. V was clipped by 3 bases and J by 0 bases, with 11 bases between them. The data were produced by immunoSEQ multiplex PCR, yet TCRdb's version contains in-frame clones alone and is incomplete. The table has roughly 72,000 clones, about 90% seen once. The sample comes from a study of technical replicates of blood from a few donors. The gene calls are TRBV4-3 and TRBJ1-2; D uncertain. This TCR was sampled from a human donor in good health. Sequencing used T cells isolated from PBMCs. CDR3 amino acids: CASSQRFTANYGYTF. CDR3 sequence (DNA): TGCGCCAGCAGCCAGAGATTCACAGCTAACTATGGCTACACCTTC.